This TCR beta chain was retrieved from a study of blood T cell repertoires in COVID-19. Study-level information: Donors in the United States, Italy and Spain gave samples during acute or convalescent COVID-19. PBMCs, B-cell-depleted T cells, or T cells were the source of the cDNA or gDNA that made up the material.

As handled by the study authors: Reference gene primer amplification gave estimated nucleated cell counts. Sequenced by immunoSEQ multiplex PCR; TCRdb stores in-frame clones only, minus some. V and J calls and clone size come straight from that table; D and trimming were deduced from the DNA. The data show about 100,000 clones, less than 90% seen once. This clone was seen a single time. V dropped 0 bases and J dropped 5 bases, with 13 bases sitting between them. There are 16 residues in the CDR3. The germline V gene encodes CDR1 MGHRA and CDR2 YSYEKL. Sequenced input: peripheral blood. This TCR derives from a young man in a cohort sampled during active COVID-19. The genes are TRBV4-1 and TRBJ1-4; TRBD1 is a possible D gene (5 bases). CDR3 coding DNA: TGCGCCAGCAGCCAAGATGGGGTCGGGGGAAATGAAAAACTGTTTTTT. Translated, it gives CASSQDGVGGNEKLFF.